The clone carrying this T cell receptor beta chain was detected a few times. Antigen unknown. Trimming stripped 4 bases from V and 0 bases from J, with 8 bases between. Germline lookup yields CDR1 SGHDT and CDR2 YYEEEE. This CDR3 region has 14 residues. These data are taken from a study of beta chain features in type 1 diabetes. The isolated RNA, all of it, was reverse transcribed, so expressed TCRB transcripts were what got sequenced. Here immunoSEQ multiplex PCR was the method, and the copy in TCRdb shows in-frame clones only, minus some. The sample records 100,000 to 150,000 clones, 9% being singletons. Study-level results: A moderate, significant TCRB CDR3 shortening appeared in type 1 diabetes across four CD4+ subsets.

The chain combines TRBV5-6 with TRBJ2-4, with unresolved D. The origin of this receptor is a man aged 30-40 years with type 1 diabetes. The specimen sequenced was central memory CD4+ T cells from blood. As DNA, the CDR3 is TGTGCCAGCAGCGCCGCGGCAGCCAAAAACATTCAGTACTTC. This encodes CASSAAAAKNIQYF.